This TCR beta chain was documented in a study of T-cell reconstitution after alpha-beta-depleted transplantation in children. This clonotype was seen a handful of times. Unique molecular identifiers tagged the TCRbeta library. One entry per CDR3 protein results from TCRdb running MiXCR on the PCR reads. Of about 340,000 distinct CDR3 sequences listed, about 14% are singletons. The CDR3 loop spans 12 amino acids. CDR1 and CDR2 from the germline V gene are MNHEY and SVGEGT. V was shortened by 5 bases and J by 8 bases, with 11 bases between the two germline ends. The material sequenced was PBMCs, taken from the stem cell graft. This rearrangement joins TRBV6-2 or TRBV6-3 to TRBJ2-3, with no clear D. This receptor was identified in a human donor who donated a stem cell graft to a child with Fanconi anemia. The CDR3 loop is CASSASWGTQYF. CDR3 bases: TGTGCCAGCAGTGCCTCCTGGGGTACGCAGTATTTT.